This T cell receptor (beta chain) was profiled in a study of control samples from healthy donors and cancer patients. CDR1 is SGHTA, CDR2 FQGNSA, per germline. The CDR3 has 11 amino acids. Trimming pared 1 base from V and 8 bases from J, leaving 3 bases between. Produced via immunoSEQ multiplex PCR; TCRdb's table is partial and in-frame only. The repertoire has fewer than 100,000 clones, around nine tenths of them found once; the top ten carry 5.7%. The chain has TRBV7-2 and TRBJ1-3; unclear D gene. The sequencing input was blood. The sequence came from a woman between 45 and 65 years old in good health. The CDR3 reads CASSLVDTIYF. In DNA, the CDR3 is TGTGCCAGCAGCTTAGTTGACACCATATATTTT. Together with reference TRBV7-2 and TRBJ1-3, the CDR3 gives the full variable domain: GAGVSQSPSNKVTEKGKDVELRCDPISGHTALYWYRQSLGQGLEFLIYFQGNSAPDKSGLPSDRFSAERTGGSVSTLTIQRTQQEDSAVYLCASSLVDTIYFGEGSWLTVV.